The sample holds one count of the clone carrying this T cell receptor (beta chain). As yet, its antigen is unknown. The sample holds other DNA sequences that translate to the same CDR3. The CDR3 contains 12 residues. Trimming took off 3 bases at V and 5 bases at J, with 7 bases between the two ends. Germline CDR1 reads MDHEN; CDR2 reads SYDVKM. The record originates from a study of shared clonotypes between healthy human individuals. Profiling relied on immunoSEQ multiplex PCR, and the TCRdb table lists in-frame clones only, not all of them. The sample holds about 710,000 clones; around 73% are singletons and the top ten take about 1.8%. General observations from the study: Estimated richness was generally greater in naive than memory subsets.

This rearrangement joins TRBV28 to TRBJ1-2, with D hard to call. Sequencing was performed on memory CD4+ T cells sorted from blood. The sample's subset: CD45RA-negative fraction. This clonotype was sampled from a young woman in good health. The CDR3 region has the DNA TGTGCCAGCAGTTTTGGGTATTATGGCTACACCTTC. This gives the protein CASSFGYYGYTF.